A single sample is the source of the 30 T cell receptor beta chains below, sequenced in a study of CD8+ T cells in alopecia areata. Reverse transcription of extracted RNA yielded cDNA, which provided the sequencing template. Assay used: immunoSEQ multiplex PCR; TCRdb lists only in-frame clones, some missing. The sample has 75,000 to 100,000 clones; about 45% are singletons. The source material was CD4+ T cells sorted from blood. These receptors came from a human donor with alopecia areata.

This clone came up a few times. This rearrangement joins TRBV7-8 to TRBJ2-3; tentatively, D is TRBD1 or TRBD2 (5 bases each). CDR3 length: 15 residues. Germline loops: CDR1 SGHVS, CDR2 FQNEAQ. Trimming stripped 5 bases from V and 2 bases from J, with 14 bases between. The CDR3: CASSRGRVATDTQYF. As DNA, the CDR3 is TGTGCCAGCAGCCGGGGCAGGGTAGCCACAGATACGCAGTATTTT.

The V and J genes are TRBV29-1 and TRBJ2-5; TRBD1 matches 9 bases. Trimming at V came to 6 bases and at J to 3 bases, leaving 5 bases not matched to a gene. The CDR3 spans 13 residues. Germline V lookup: CDR1 SQVTM, CDR2 ANQGSEA. CDR3 residues: CSVSRDREETQYF. In DNA form, the CDR3 reads TGCAGCGTAAGCAGGGACAGGGAAGAGACCCAGTACTTC.

The chain joins TRBV14 to TRBJ1-2; D unresolved. V was shortened by 4 bases and J by 4 bases, with 7 bases between the two germline ends. CDR1 SGHDN and CDR2 FVKESK come from the germline V gene. The CDR3 is 12 amino acids. The CDR3 nucleotides are TGTGCCAGCAGCCGCAGGAGCTATGGCTACACCTTC. Residues: CASSRRSYGYTF.

This rearrangement joins TRBV29-1 to TRBJ2-7; D ambiguous. Germline V CDR1 and CDR2: SQVTM, ANQGSEA. V was shortened by 4 bases and J by 4 bases, with 8 bases between the two germline ends. CDR3 length: 11 amino acids. CDR3 residues: CSVGGEYEQYF. The CDR3 nucleotides read TGCAGCGTTGGAGGCGAGTACGAGCAGTACTTC.

This clone has only a few counts. The chain joins TRBV28 to TRBJ2-7; possible D gene TRBD1, 6 bases. The CDR3 contains 13 residues. In germline, CDR1 is MDHEN, CDR2 SYDVKM. Trimming cost V 2 bases and J 7 bases, with 12 bases left between them. CDR3 DNA: TGTGCCAGCAGTTTACCCCCAGGGGCAGAGCAGTACTTC. Translation: CASSLPPGAEQYF.

This chain connects TRBV5-1 to TRBJ2-1, with D possibly matching TRBD2 (6 bases). The V and J ends lost 4 bases and 8 bases respectively, with 13 bases between them. The CDR3 covers 13 residues. Germline values: CDR1 SGHRS, CDR2 YFSETQ. CDR3 protein: CASSADWGDEQFF. CDR3 DNA sequence: TGCGCCAGCAGCGCAGACTGGGGGGATGAGCAGTTCTTC.

This clone appeared a few times. The V and J genes are TRBV19 and TRBJ2-5; D remains ambiguous. Germline-derived CDR1 and CDR2 are LNHDA and SQIVND (reference sequence). The CDR3 runs to 17 residues. Deletions cut 1 base from V and 2 bases from J, with 17 bases between. The CDR3 DNA is TGTGCCAGTAGTATAGCCTCCCCCGGACGGATACAAGAGACCCAGTACTTC. This sequence encodes CASSIASPGRIQETQYF.

This chain joins TRBV5-1 and TRBJ2-3, with D maybe TRBD2 (6 bases). Trimming removed 4 bases at V and 4 bases at J, with 16 bases between. The length of the CDR3 is 15 residues. Per germline, CDR1 SGHRS and CDR2 YFSETQ. This chain's CDR3 is CASSGTGDVADTQYF. CDR3 DNA: TGCGCCAGCAGCGGGACGGGAGACGTGGCAGATACGCAGTATTTT.

The chain couples TRBV29-1 to TRBJ2-7; D may be TRBD1 (6 bases). CDR1 is SQVTM and CDR2 is ANQGSEA in the germline V gene. The CDR3 sequence is 13 residues long. With 6 bases removed from V and 3 bases from J, the gap between germline ends came to 15 bases. CDR3 DNA: TGCAGCGTCGAGTCAGGGGCGAACTACGAGCAGTACTTC. This encodes CSVESGANYEQYF.

The chain combines TRBV30 with TRBJ1-5; D is undetermined. The CDR3 spans 12 residues. Trimming stripped 4 bases from V and 4 bases from J, with 8 bases between. In germline, CDR1 is GTSNPN, CDR2 SVGIG (reference sequence). CDR3 DNA sequence: TGTGCCTGGAATTTTGGAAATCAGCCCCAGCATTTT. As protein: CAWNFGNQPQHF.

This clone was counted only a few times. The DNA is left out, because the CDR3 cannot be placed on it with certainty; the CDR3 is given as TCRdb lists it. V and J are TRBV7-9 and TRBJ1-1. The CDR3 contains 12 residues when both ends are counted. Per the germline V gene, CDR1 is SEHNR and CDR2 is FQNEAQ (reference sequence). CDR3: CATTGWGIGIFF.

The J gene is TRBJ2-5, the V gene TRBV7-6; 8 bases are a match to TRBD2. V shed 2 bases, J shed 5 bases, and the junction held 7 bases outside the gene matches. Germline loops: CDR1 SGHVS, CDR2 FNYEAQ. CDR3 length: 15 residues. The CDR3 DNA follows: TGTGCCAGCAGCTTAAACAGCGGGAGTTCTGAGACCCAGTACTTC. This codes for CASSLNSGSSETQYF.

This clone appeared once. This chain links TRBV4-1 with TRBJ2-5; no clear D gene. The CDR3 extends over 13 amino acids. Trimming removed 0 bases at V and 7 bases at J, with 9 bases between. Germline V gene data show CDR1 as MGHRA and CDR2 as YSYEKL. As DNA, the CDR3 is TGCGCCAGCAGCCAAGATCATTTCGTGACCCAGTACTTC. Its translation is CASSQDHFVTQYF.

This clone appeared a few times. The chain carries TRBV29-1 and TRBJ2-3, with 7 bases aligning to TRBD2. Germline CDR1 is SQVTM and CDR2 is ANQGSEA. After removal of 7 bases from V and 3 bases from J, the junction contained 10 bases not matched to a gene. This CDR3 has 14 amino acids. The CDR3 DNA reads as TGCAGCGCTGAGAGGTTGGGGGGGACAGATACGCAGTATTTT. Its protein is CSAERLGGTDTQYF.

This clone has just a few counts. V is TRBV29-1 and J is TRBJ2-1; D is ambiguous. CDR1 and CDR2 (germline): SQVTM, ANQGSEA. There are 14 residues in the CDR3. As DNA, the CDR3 is TGCAGTGCCCTTCGGGCGGCCTCCTACAATGAGCAGTTCTTC. It translates to CSALRAASYNEQFF.

The chain joins TRBV10-3 to TRBJ1-1; D might be TRBD1 (5 bases). The V end lost 9 bases, the J end lost 1 base, and 12 bases lay between the germline ends. The CDR3 runs to 13 residues. Germline V lookup: CDR1 ENHRY, CDR2 SYGVKD. CDR3 in DNA: TGTGCCATATCAGTCGGGGGGAACACTGAAGCTTTCTTT. It codes for CAISVGGNTEAFF.

The chain combines TRBV4-3 with TRBJ2-5, with 8 bases matching TRBD2. With 4 bases clipped from V and 5 bases from J, the junction kept 9 bases outside the gene matches. Germline V gene lookup returns CDR1 LGHNA and CDR2 YSLEER. This CDR3 contains 15 residues. The CDR3 loop is CASSLNVAGLETQYF. The CDR3 region has the DNA TGCGCCAGCAGCCTCAATGTAGCGGGATTGGAGACCCAGTACTTC.

The chain combines TRBV29-1 with TRBJ2-7, with D hard to call. Germline V CDR1 and CDR2: SQVTM, ANQGSEA. The CDR3 totals 13 residues. V lost 6 bases and J lost 2, with 14 bases in between. CDR3 sequence reads: CSVRQPLTYEQYF. The CDR3 bases are TGCAGCGTCCGACAACCGCTTACCTACGAGCAGTACTTC.

The chain recombines TRBV4-1 with TRBJ2-7; 9 positions match TRBD2. Germline V gives CDR1 MGHRA, CDR2 YSYEKL. V was pared by 6 bases and J by 7 bases, with 7 bases of the junction left unmatched. This CDR3 spans 13 amino acids. The CDR3 sequence is CASSRGRAEEQYF. In DNA form, the CDR3 reads TGCGCCAGCAGTCGCGGGAGGGCCGAAGAGCAGTACTTC.

The chain couples TRBV29-1 to TRBJ2-3; a possible D gene is TRBD1 (5 bases). V lost 1 base, J lost 2 bases, and 13 bases lay in between. Looked up from germline, CDR1 is SQVTM and CDR2 is ANQGSEA. This CDR3 is 15 amino acids long. CDR3 in DNA: TGCAGCGTTGAAGGGACGGACAAAAACACAGATACGCAGTATTTT. Its protein product is CSVEGTDKNTDTQYF.

The table lists this clone with a few counts. The chain joins TRBV5-1 to TRBJ2-5, with 10 positions matching TRBD2. The germline gives CDR1 SGHRS, CDR2 YFSETQ. The CDR3 is 16 residues long. J gave up 1 base and V 4 bases, and 7 bases lay outside the gene matches. As DNA, the CDR3 is TGCGCCAGCAGCCCCACTAGCGGGACCATCCAAGAGACCCAGTACTTC. Translated, it gives CASSPTSGTIQETQYF.

This chain uses TRBV29-1 with TRBJ2-7; D remains ambiguous. V lost 2 bases to trimming and J lost 5 bases, with 10 bases between them. The V gene's germline CDR1 is SQVTM and CDR2 ANQGSEA. This CDR3 has 12 amino acids. CDR3 amino acids: CSVETHAHEQYF. The CDR3 region has the DNA TGCAGCGTTGAAACTCATGCCCACGAGCAGTACTTC.

This clone appeared a few times. The chain links TRBV29-1 to TRBJ2-3; perhaps TRBD2 as D (6 bases). The CDR3 is made up of 13 amino acids. Deletions cut 3 bases from V and 4 bases from J, with 11 bases between. Germline V CDR1 and CDR2: SQVTM, ANQGSEA. The CDR3 coding sequence is TGCAGCGTTGAGACGACTAGATCAGATACGCAGTATTTT. It is translated as CSVETTRSDTQYF.

The chain uses TRBV11-2 and TRBJ2-5, with 9 bases that match TRBD1. The CDR3 loop spans 15 amino acids. Germline values: CDR1 SGHAT, CDR2 FQNNGV. Trimming cost V 3 bases and J 4 bases; bases outside gene matches: 6. CDR3 DNA sequence: TGTGCCAGCAGCTTGATGACAGGGGGGACAGAGACCCAGTACTTC. Its translation is CASSLMTGGTETQYF.

This chain's CDR3 is CSGGGRGDQETQYF. Written as DNA, the CDR3 is TGCAGCGGTGGCGGTCGGGGGGACCAAGAGACCCAGTACTTC. The chain carries TRBV29-1 and TRBJ2-5; 7 bases align to TRBD2. The V gene end was trimmed by 7 bases and the J gene end by 0 bases; junction bases not matched to a gene: 8. The length of the CDR3 is 14 residues. Per the germline V gene, CDR1 is SQVTM and CDR2 is ANQGSEA.

This clone turned up a few times. The V and J genes are TRBV29-1 and TRBJ2-3; D not resolved. CDR3 length: 9 residues. CDR1 and CDR2 from the germline V gene are SQVTM and ANQGSEA. Trimming removed 7 bases from V and 5 bases from J, with 4 bases in between. CDR3 sequence: CSEGDTQYF. The DNA of the CDR3 is TGCAGCGAGGGAGATACGCAGTATTTT.

This chain links TRBV18 with TRBJ2-5, with D uncertain. V was shortened by 3 bases and J by 5 bases, with 10 bases between the two germline ends. The CDR3 runs to 13 residues. CDR1 is KGHSH and CDR2 is LQKENI in the germline V gene. CDR3 bases: TGTGCCAGCTCACCGTTTGAGTCGGAGACCCAGTACTTC. Protein product: CASSPFESETQYF.

The chain links TRBV9 to TRBJ1-6; D not resolved. With 3 bases removed from V and 9 bases from J, the gap between germline ends came to 10 bases. The length of the CDR3 is 13 residues. In germline, CDR1 is SGDLS, CDR2 YYNGEE. The CDR3 loop is CASSAQSASPLHF. In DNA form, the CDR3 reads TGTGCCAGCAGCGCCCAGTCGGCTTCACCCCTCCACTTT.

In this sample, this clone turned up once. V usage is TRBV6-6 and J usage is TRBJ1-5, with TRBD1 as a possible D gene (5 bases). V was pared by 7 bases and J by 8 bases, with 18 bases between. The CDR3 spans 14 residues. Germline CDR1 reads MNHNY; CDR2 reads SVGAGI (reference sequence). CDR3 sequence reads: CASNPGAGTEPQHF. The CDR3 nucleotides are TGTGCCAGCAACCCCGGGGCAGGTACGGAGCCCCAGCATTTT.

The rearrangement joins TRBV5-1 to TRBJ2-7; 9 bases map to TRBD1. The CDR3 loop spans 13 amino acids. The germline CDR1 and CDR2 sequences are SGHRS and YFSETQ. The V and J ends lost 5 bases and 6 bases, in that order; junction bases with no gene match: 6. DNA of the CDR3: TGCGCCAGCAGGGGACAGGGAGCGGGCGAGCAGTACTTC. Translation: CASRGQGAGEQYF. The variable domain in full, with the rest retrieved from reference TRBV5-1 and TRBJ2-7, is KAGVTQTPRYLIKTRGQQVTLSCSPISGHRSVSWYQQTPGQGLQFLFEYFSETQRNKGNFPGRFSGRQFSNSRSEMNVSTLELGDSALYLCASRGQGAGEQYFGPGTRLTVT.